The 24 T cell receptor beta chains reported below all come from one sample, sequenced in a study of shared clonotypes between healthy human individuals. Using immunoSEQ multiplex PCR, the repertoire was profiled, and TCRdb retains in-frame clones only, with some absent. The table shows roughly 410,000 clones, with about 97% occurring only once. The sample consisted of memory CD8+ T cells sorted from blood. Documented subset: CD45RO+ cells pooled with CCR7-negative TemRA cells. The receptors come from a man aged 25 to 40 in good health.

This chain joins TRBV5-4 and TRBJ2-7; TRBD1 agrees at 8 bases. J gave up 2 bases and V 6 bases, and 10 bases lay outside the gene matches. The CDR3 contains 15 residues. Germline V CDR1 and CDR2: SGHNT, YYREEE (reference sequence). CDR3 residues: CASTSLQGDPYEQYF. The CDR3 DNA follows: TGTGCCAGCACCTCGTTACAGGGGGATCCCTACGAGCAGTACTTC.

The DNA for the CDR3 is TGTGCCATCAGTGACAGGTCAGGTGCCTACGAGCAGTACTTC. It codes for CAISDRSGAYEQYF. The chain couples TRBV10-3 to TRBJ2-7; no clear D. The germline gives CDR1 ENHRY, CDR2 SYGVKD. There are 14 residues in the CDR3. Trimming left V 3 bases short and J 2 bases short, with 11 bases between.

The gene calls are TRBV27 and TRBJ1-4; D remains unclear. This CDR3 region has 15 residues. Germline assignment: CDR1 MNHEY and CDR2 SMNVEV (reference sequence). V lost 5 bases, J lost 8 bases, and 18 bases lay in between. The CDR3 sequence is CASSQIPGEREKLFF. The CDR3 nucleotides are TGTGCCAGCAGTCAAATACCGGGAGAGAGGGAAAAACTGTTTTTT.

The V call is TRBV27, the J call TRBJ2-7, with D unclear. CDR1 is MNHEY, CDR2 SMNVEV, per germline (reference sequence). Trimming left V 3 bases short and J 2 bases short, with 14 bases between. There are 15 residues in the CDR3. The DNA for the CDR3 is TGTGCCAGCAGTTTTCTAGAGCACGGCCCCTACGAGCAGTACTTC. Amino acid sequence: CASSFLEHGPYEQYF.

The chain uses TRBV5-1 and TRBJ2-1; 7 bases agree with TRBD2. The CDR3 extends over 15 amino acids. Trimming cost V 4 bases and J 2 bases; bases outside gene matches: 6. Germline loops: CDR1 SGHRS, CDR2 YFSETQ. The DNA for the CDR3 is TGCGCCAGCAGCCCCGGGAGGATCACCTACAATGAGCAGTTCTTC. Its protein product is CASSPGRITYNEQFF.

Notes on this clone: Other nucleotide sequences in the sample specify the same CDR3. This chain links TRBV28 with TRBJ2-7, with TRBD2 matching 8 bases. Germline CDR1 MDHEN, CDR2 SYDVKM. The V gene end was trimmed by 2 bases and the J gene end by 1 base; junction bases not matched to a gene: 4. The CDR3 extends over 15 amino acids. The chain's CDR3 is CASSLGASGSYEQYF. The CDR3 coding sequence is TGTGCCAGCAGTTTAGGGGCTAGCGGGTCCTACGAGCAGTACTTC.

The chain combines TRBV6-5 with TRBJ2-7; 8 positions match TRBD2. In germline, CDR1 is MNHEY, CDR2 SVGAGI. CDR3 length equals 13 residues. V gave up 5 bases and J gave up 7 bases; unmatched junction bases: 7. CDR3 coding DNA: TGTGCCAGCAGTCCCGGGGGGGCTGGGGAGCAGTACTTC. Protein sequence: CASSPGGAGEQYF.

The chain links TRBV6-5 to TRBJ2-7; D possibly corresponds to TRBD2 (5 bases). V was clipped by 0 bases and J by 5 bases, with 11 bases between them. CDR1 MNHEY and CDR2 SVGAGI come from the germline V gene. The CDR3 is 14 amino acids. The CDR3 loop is CASSYSRVSDEQYF. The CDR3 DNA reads TGTGCCAGCAGTTACTCGCGGGTCAGCGACGAGCAGTACTTC.

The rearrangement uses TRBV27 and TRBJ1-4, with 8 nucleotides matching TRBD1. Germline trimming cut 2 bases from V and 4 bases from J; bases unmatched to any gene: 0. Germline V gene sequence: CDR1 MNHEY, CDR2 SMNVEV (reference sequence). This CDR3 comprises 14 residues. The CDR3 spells CASSLTGGNEKLFF. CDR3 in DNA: TGTGCCAGCAGTTTAACAGGGGGTAATGAAAAACTGTTTTTT.

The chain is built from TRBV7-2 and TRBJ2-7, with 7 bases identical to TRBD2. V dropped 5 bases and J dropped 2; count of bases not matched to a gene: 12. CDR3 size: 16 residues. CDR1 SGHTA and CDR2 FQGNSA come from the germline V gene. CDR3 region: CASSPNLAARTYEQYF. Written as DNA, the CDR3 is TGTGCCAGCAGCCCGAACCTAGCGGCGCGGACCTACGAGCAGTACTTC.

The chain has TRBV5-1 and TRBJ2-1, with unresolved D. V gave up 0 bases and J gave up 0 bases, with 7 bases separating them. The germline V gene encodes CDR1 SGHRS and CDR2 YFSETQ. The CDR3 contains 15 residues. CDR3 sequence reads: CASSLASLSYNEQFF. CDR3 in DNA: TGCGCCAGCAGCTTGGCCAGCCTCTCCTACAATGAGCAGTTCTTC.

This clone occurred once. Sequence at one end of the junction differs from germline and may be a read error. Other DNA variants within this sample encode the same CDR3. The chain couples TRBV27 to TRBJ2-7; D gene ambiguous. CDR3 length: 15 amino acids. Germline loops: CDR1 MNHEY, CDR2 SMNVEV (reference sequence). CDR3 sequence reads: CASSLRSNLLYEQYF. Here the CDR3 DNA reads TGTGCCAGTAGTTTACGGTCTAATCTCCTCTACGAGCAGTACTTC.

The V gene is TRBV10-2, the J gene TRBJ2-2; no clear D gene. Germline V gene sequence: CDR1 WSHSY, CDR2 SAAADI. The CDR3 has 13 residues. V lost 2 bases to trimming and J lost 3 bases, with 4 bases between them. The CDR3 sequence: CASSEGYTGELFF. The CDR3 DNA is TGCGCCAGCAGTGAGGGCTACACCGGGGAGCTGTTTTTT.

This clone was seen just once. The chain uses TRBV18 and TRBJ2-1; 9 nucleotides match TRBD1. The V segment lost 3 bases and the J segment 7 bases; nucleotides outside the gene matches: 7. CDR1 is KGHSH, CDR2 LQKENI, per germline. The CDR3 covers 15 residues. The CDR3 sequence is CASSPTTTGGNEQFF. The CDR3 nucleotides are TGTGCCAGCTCACCGACCACGACAGGGGGGAATGAGCAGTTCTTC.

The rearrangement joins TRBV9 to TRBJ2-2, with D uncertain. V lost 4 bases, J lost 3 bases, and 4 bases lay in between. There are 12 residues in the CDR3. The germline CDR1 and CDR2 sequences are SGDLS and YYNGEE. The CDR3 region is CASSPDTGELFF. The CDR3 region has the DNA TGTGCCAGCAGCCCGGACACCGGGGAGCTGTTTTTT.

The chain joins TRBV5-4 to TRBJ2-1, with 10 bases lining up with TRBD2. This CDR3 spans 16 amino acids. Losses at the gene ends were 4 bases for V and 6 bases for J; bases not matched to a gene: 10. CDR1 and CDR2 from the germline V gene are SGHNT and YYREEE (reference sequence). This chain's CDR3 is CASSPISSGGTNEQFF. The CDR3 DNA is TGTGCCAGCAGCCCAATCTCTAGCGGGGGAACCAATGAGCAGTTCTTC.

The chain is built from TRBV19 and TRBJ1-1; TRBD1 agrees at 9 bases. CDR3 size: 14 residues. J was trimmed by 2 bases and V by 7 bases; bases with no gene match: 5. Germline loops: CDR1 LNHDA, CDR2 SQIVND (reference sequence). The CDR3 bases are TGTGCCAGTACATCGGACAGGGGAAACACTGAAGCTTTCTTT. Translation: CASTSDRGNTEAFF. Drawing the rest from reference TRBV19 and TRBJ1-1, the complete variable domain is DGGITQSPKYLFRKEGQNVTLSCEQNLNHDAMYWYRQDPGQGLRLIYYSQIVNDFQKGDIAEGYSVSREKKESFPLTVTSAQKNPTAFYLCASTSDRGNTEAFFGQGTRLTVV.

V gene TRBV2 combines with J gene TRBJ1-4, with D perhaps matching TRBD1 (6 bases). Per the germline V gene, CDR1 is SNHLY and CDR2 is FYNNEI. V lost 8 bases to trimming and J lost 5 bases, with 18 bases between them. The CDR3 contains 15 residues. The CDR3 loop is CASVSPDSPNEKLFF. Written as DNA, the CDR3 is TGTGCCAGCGTTTCCCCGGACAGCCCCAATGAAAAACTGTTTTTT.

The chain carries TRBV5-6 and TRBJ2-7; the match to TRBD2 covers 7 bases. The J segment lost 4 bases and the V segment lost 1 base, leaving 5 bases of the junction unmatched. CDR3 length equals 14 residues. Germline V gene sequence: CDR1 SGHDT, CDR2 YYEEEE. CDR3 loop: CASSLWREYYEQYF. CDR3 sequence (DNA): TGTGCCAGCAGCTTGTGGCGGGAGTATTACGAGCAGTACTTC. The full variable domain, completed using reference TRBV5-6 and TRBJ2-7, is DAGVTQSPTHLIKTRGQQVTLRCSPKSGHDTVSWYQQALGQGPQFIFQYYEEEERQRGNFPDRFSGHQFPNYSSELNVNALLLGDSALYLCASSLWREYYEQYFGPGTRLTVT.

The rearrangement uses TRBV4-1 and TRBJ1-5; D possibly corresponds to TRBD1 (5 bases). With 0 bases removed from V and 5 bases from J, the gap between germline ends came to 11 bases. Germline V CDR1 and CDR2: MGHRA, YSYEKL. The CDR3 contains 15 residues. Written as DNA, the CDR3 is TGCGCCAGCAGCCAAGATTACCTGACAGATCAGCCCCAGCATTTT. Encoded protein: CASSQDYLTDQPQHF.

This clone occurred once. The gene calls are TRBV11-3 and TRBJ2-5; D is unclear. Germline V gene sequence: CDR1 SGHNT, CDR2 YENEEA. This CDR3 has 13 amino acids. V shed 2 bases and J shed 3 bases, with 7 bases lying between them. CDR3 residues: CASSLRAEETQYF. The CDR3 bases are TGTGCCAGCAGCTTAAGGGCGGAAGAGACCCAGTACTTC.

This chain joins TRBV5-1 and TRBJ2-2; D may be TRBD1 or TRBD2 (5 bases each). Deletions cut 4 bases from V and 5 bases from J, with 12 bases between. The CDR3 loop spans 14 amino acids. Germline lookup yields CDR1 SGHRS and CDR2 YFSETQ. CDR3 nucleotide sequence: TGCGCCAGCAGCGGGGACCCGGGGACCGGGGAGCTGTTTTTT. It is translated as CASSGDPGTGELFF.

The CDR3, as DNA: TGTGCCGTACCGGGACAGGGAAATAATGAAAAACTGTTTTTT. It is translated as CAVPGQGNNEKLFF. The gene calls are TRBV19 and TRBJ1-4; 9 nucleotides match TRBD1. CDR1 is LNHDA and CDR2 is SQIVND in the germline V gene (reference sequence). The CDR3 has 14 residues. Germline trimming cut 11 bases from V and 4 bases from J; bases unmatched to any gene: 8.

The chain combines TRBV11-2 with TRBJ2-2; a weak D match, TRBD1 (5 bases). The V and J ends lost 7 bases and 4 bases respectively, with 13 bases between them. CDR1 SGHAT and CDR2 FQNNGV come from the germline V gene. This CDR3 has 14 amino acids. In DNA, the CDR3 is TGTGCCAGCACCAATAGGGGATTCACCGGGGAGCTGTTTTTT. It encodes CASTNRGFTGELFF.